Sequencing of this T cell receptor beta chain was carried out in a study of blood T cells in healthy people across ages. Around 10 milliliters was the volume of peripheral blood drawn from each donor. CDR1 and CDR2 (germline): SGHRS, YFSETQ. The CDR3 is 16 residues long. The V segment lost 4 bases and the J segment 10 bases; nucleotides outside the gene matches: 13. Sample-barcoded 5' priming and a J-beta primer mix drove a second PCR of roughly 6 to 12 cycles. TCRdb reprocessed the 5' RACE reads with MiXCR, giving one entry per CDR3 protein. The profile shows over 1,500,000 distinct CDR3 sequences, just under 50% of them singletons.

This TCR derives from a woman between 40 and 55 years old in good health. Source material: blood. V usage is TRBV5-1 and J usage is TRBJ2-1; 11 bases fit TRBD2. CDR3 sequence (DNA): TGCGCCAGCAGCCCCCTTTTAGCGGGGGGGTTACGGGAGCAGTTCTTC. Protein product: CASSPLLAGGLREQFF.